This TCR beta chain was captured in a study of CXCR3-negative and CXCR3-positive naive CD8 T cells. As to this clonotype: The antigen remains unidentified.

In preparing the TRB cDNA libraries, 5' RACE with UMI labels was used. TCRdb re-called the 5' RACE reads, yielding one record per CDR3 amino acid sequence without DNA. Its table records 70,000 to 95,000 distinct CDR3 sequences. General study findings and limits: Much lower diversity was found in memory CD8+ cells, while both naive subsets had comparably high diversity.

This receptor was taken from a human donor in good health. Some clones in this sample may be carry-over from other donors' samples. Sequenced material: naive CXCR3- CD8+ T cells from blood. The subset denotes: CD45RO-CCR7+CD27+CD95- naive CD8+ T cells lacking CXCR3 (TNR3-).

CDR3 sequence reads: CASSYQDTQDEQFF. V is TRBV6-6 and J is TRBJ2-1; TCRdb's assignment of TRBD1 cannot be checked, as there is no DNA. The germline V gene encodes CDR1 MNHNY and CDR2 SVGAGI (reference sequence). This CDR3 comprises 14 residues.